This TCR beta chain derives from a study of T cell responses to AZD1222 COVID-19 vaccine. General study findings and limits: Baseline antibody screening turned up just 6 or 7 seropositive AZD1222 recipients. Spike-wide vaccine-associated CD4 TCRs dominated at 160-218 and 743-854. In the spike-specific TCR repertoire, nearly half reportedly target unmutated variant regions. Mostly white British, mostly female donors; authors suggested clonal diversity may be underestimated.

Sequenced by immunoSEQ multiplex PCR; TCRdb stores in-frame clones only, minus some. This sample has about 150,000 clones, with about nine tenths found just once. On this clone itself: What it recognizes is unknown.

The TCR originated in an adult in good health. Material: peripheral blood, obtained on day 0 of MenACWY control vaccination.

CDR3 in amino acids: CASSPGTFYGYTF. The DNA for the CDR3 is TGTGCCTCGTCACCCGGGACCTTCTATGGCTACACCTTC. The J gene is TRBJ1-2, the V gene TRBV30; D possibly corresponds to TRBD1 (5 bases). The CDR3 contains 13 residues. Germline loops: CDR1 GTSNPN, CDR2 SVGIG (reference sequence). V lost 7 bases to trimming and J lost 4 bases, with 16 bases between them.